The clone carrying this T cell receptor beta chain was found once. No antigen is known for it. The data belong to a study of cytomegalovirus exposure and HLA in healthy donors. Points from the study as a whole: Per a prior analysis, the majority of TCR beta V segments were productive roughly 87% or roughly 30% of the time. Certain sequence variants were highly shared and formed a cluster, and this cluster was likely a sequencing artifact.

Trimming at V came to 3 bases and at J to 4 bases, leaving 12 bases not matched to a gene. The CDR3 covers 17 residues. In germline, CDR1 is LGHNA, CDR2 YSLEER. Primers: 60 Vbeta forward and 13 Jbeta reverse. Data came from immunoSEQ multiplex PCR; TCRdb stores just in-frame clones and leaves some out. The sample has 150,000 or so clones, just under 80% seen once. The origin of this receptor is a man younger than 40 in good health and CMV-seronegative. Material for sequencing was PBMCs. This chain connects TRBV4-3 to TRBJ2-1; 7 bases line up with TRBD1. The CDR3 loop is CASSQNPRGPYYNEQFF. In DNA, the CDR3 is TGCGCCAGCAGCCAGAATCCTAGGGGGCCCTATTACAATGAGCAGTTCTTC.